The clone carrying this T cell receptor beta chain was detected ten times or more. The target antigen is unknown. These data originate in a study of T-cell reconstitution after alpha-beta-depleted transplantation in children. Study conclusions and caveats: Alpha-beta T cells present about two months after transplant were reported to originate from several hundred expanded graft clones. Among T cells one year after transplant, newly produced cells accounted for most counts and diversity. Surviving recipient T cells and thymic progenitors produced the high day-60 TCRbeta diversity seen in some patients.

The authors prepared the TCRbeta library with unique molecular identifiers. TCRdb redid the calling of the PCR reads with MiXCR, one entry per CDR3 protein. The sample has about 440,000 distinct CDR3 sequences; roughly two fifths are singletons. Material: PBMCs, obtained before TCRalphabeta/CD19-depleted stem cell transplant. The clonotype comes from a girl aged 2 to 9 with aplastic anemia, due to receive a stem cell transplant.

CDR3 sequence reads: CASSEARSNIGELFF. CDR3 DNA sequence: TGTGCCAGCAGTGAAGCGAGATCGAATATCGGGGAGCTGTTTTTT. The J gene is TRBJ2-2, the V gene TRBV2; D is undetermined. The V end lost 0 bases, the J end lost 7 bases, and 12 bases lay between the germline ends. The CDR3 has 15 amino acids. From germline, CDR1 is SNHLY and CDR2 FYNNEI.